This T cell receptor (beta chain) was identified in a study of blood T cell repertoires in COVID-19. TCRdb's copy holds only in-frame clones and misses some; the assay was immunoSEQ multiplex PCR. The table records 310,000 or so clones, about 90% of them present only once. This receptor was identified in a woman aged 30 to 39 who had recovered from COVID-19. Sequencing input: peripheral blood.

CDR3 nucleotide sequence: TGTGCCATCGCGAGAACAGGGGGCAGCTACGAGCAGTACTTC. It yields the protein CAIARTGGSYEQYF. The chain links TRBV27 to TRBJ2-7; 9 bases map to TRBD1. The length of the CDR3 is 14 residues. The V and J ends lost 10 bases and 3 bases, in that order; junction bases with no gene match: 10. Germline V gene lookup returns CDR1 MNHEY and CDR2 SMNVEV (reference sequence).